Following are 29 T cell receptor beta chains from one sample sequenced in a study of cytomegalovirus exposure and HLA in healthy donors. Assay used: immunoSEQ multiplex PCR; TCRdb lists only in-frame clones, some missing. The table records roughly 180,000 clones, about 89% of them present only once. Source material: PBMCs. Receptor source: a young man in good health and CMV-seropositive.

The chain carries TRBV30 and TRBJ1-2; no clear D. Germline loops: CDR1 GTSNPN, CDR2 SVGIG (reference sequence). The CDR3 spans 14 residues. V gave up 3 bases and J gave up 2 bases, with 13 bases separating them. CDR3 loop: CAWSAMPSNYGYTF. CDR3 nucleotide sequence: TGTGCCTGGAGCGCTATGCCCTCAAACTATGGCTACACCTTC.

J is TRBJ2-1 and V is TRBV29-1, with 7 nucleotides matching TRBD1. This CDR3 contains 12 residues. The germline CDR1 and CDR2 sequences are SQVTM and ANQGSEA. As DNA, the CDR3 is TGCAGTGGTGAGGGGGCGAAGAATGAGCAGTTCTTC. Its protein product is CSGEGAKNEQFF.

The chain couples TRBV6-5 to TRBJ1-2; 7 bases fit TRBD1. The CDR3 sequence is 16 residues long. Trimming at V came to 0 bases and at J to 4 bases, leaving 8 bases not matched to a gene. Germline CDR1 is MNHEY and CDR2 is SVGAGI. In DNA form, the CDR3 reads TGTGCCAGCAGTTACTCAACGGACAGGAACATCTATGGCTACACCTTC. It encodes CASSYSTDRNIYGYTF.

The chain recombines TRBV5-1 with TRBJ1-1; tentative D call: TRBD1 (6 bases). Looked up from germline, CDR1 is SGHRS and CDR2 is YFSETQ. V was cut by 0 bases and J by 4 bases, with 19 bases left in between. The CDR3 has 17 residues. As DNA, the CDR3 is TGCGCCAGCAGCTTGGTGCCCCAACAGGGCGGGAGCACTGAAGCTTTCTTT. This encodes CASSLVPQQGGSTEAFF.

The chain carries TRBV10-3 and TRBJ2-7; TRBD1 is a possible D gene (6 bases). The CDR3 spans 15 residues. CDR1 is ENHRY and CDR2 is SYGVKD in the germline V gene. Trimming took off 3 bases at V and 0 bases at J, with 12 bases between the two ends. CDR3 DNA: TGTGCCATCAGTGATGGGCAGGGGAACTCCTACGAGCAGTACTTC. Translation: CAISDGQGNSYEQYF.

The genes are TRBV28 and TRBJ2-7; 12 bases are shared with TRBD2. Losses at the gene ends were 4 bases for V and 2 bases for J; bases not matched to a gene: 0. The CDR3 has 14 residues. CDR1 is MDHEN, CDR2 SYDVKM, per germline. In DNA, the CDR3 is TGTGCCAGCAGTTGGACTAGCGGGGCCTACGAGCAGTACTTC. It encodes CASSWTSGAYEQYF. Complete variable domain (other parts from reference TRBV28 and TRBJ2-7): DVKVTQSSRYLVKRTGEKVFLECVQDMDHENMFWYRQDPGLGLRLIYFSYDVKMKEKGDIPEGYSVSREKKERFSLILESASTNQTSMYLCASSWTSGAYEQYFGPGTRLTVT.

This chain links TRBV5-6 with TRBJ1-3; 7 positions agree with TRBD1. V shed 0 bases and J 0 bases; nucleotides not matched to a gene: 3. There are 16 residues in the CDR3. Germline V CDR1 and CDR2: SGHDT, YYEEEE. This chain's CDR3 is CASSLGTGLSGNTIYF. CDR3 in DNA: TGTGCCAGCAGCTTGGGGACAGGTCTCTCTGGAAACACCATATATTTT.

This rearrangement joins TRBV4-1 to TRBJ1-1; 8 nucleotides line up with TRBD1. CDR1 is MGHRA, CDR2 YSYEKL, per germline. This CDR3 has 17 residues. Germline trimming cut 2 bases from V and 0 bases from J; bases unmatched to any gene: 8. The CDR3 spells CASSQLRTGLMNTEAFF. The CDR3 DNA follows: TGCGCCAGCAGCCAACTTAGGACAGGGTTAATGAACACTGAAGCTTTCTTT.

The chain uses TRBV18 and TRBJ2-1; the match to TRBD2 covers 9 bases. Germline loops: CDR1 KGHSH, CDR2 LQKENI. V shed 4 bases, J shed 7 bases, and the junction held 8 bases outside the gene matches. CDR3 length: 15 residues. The CDR3, as DNA: TGTGCCAGCTCACATAGCGGGAGTACTGCGAATGAGCAGTTCTTC. Its protein product is CASSHSGSTANEQFF.

Written as DNA, the CDR3 is TGTGCCAGCACCAGGACAGGGATTGATACGCAGTATTTT. This translates into CASTRTGIDTQYF. The chain has TRBV2 and TRBJ2-3, with TRBD1 identical over 8 bases. This CDR3 comprises 13 residues. The ends lost 7 bases at V and 6 bases at J; junction bases unmatched: 6. CDR1 and CDR2 (germline): SNHLY, FYNNEI.

This chain uses TRBV6-6 with TRBJ1-4; possibly TRBD1 for D (5 bases). Germline V lookup: CDR1 MNHNY, CDR2 SVGAGI (reference sequence). Trimming took off 3 bases at V and 7 bases at J, with 12 bases between the two ends. The CDR3 covers 14 residues. CDR3 sequence (DNA): TGTGCCAGCAGTTATCCGGGAAGGGGTGAAAAACTGTTTTTT. Residues: CASSYPGRGEKLFF.

This clone was seen more than once but under ten times. The V gene is TRBV19, the J gene TRBJ2-7; 10 bases map to TRBD2. CDR3 size: 17 residues. V lost 0 bases and J lost 4; bases outside the gene matches: 9. Germline V CDR1 and CDR2: LNHDA, SQIVND (reference sequence). CDR3 DNA: TGTGCCAGTAGTATAGATCTAGCGGGGGCCCCAACATACGAGCAGTACTTC. Translated: CASSIDLAGAPTYEQYF.

This chain links TRBV18 with TRBJ1-5, with 9 bases aligning to TRBD1. There are 16 residues in the CDR3. Germline trimming cut 4 bases from V and 3 bases from J; bases unmatched to any gene: 7. Germline V CDR1 and CDR2: KGHSH, LQKENI. This CDR3 is CASSRQDRGPNQPQHF. The CDR3 nucleotides read TGTGCCAGCTCACGCCAGGACAGGGGTCCCAATCAGCCCCAGCATTTT.

This clone was seen more than once but under ten times. This chain links TRBV18 with TRBJ1-5; no firm D call. This CDR3 has 14 amino acids. V lost 2 bases, J lost 0 bases, and 5 bases lay in between. CDR1 and CDR2 (germline): KGHSH, LQKENI. In DNA, the CDR3 is TGTGCCAGCTCACCAGGGAATAGCAATCAGCCCCAGCATTTT. It yields the protein CASSPGNSNQPQHF.

A single count supports this clone. This chain uses TRBV19 with TRBJ2-7; no reliable D call. The CDR3 runs to 13 residues. CDR1 is LNHDA and CDR2 is SQIVND in the germline V gene (reference sequence). V gave up 5 bases and J gave up 3 bases, with 11 bases separating them. DNA for the CDR3: TGTGCCAGTAGTTTCGGGCCCCGCTACGAGCAGTACTTC. Protein product: CASSFGPRYEQYF. Full variable domain (outside the CDR3, taken from reference TRBV19 and TRBJ2-7): DGGITQSPKYLFRKEGQNVTLSCEQNLNHDAMYWYRQDPGQGLRLIYYSQIVNDFQKGDIAEGYSVSREKKESFPLTVTSAQKNPTAFYLCASSFGPRYEQYFGPGTRLTVT.

Only one count was recorded for this clone. For the CDR3, the DNA is TGTGCCAGCAGCTACCCACTAGCGGCCTACGAGCAGTACTTC. Protein: CASSYPLAAYEQYF. V is TRBV28 and J is TRBJ2-7, with TRBD2 identical over 8 bases. Trimming at V came to 6 bases and at J to 2 bases, leaving 6 bases not matched to a gene. This CDR3 is 14 amino acids long. The germline CDR1 and CDR2 sequences are MDHEN and SYDVKM.

This sequence joins TRBV4-3 and TRBJ2-7; no reliable D call. V shed 0 bases and J shed 3 bases, with 12 bases lying between them. The CDR3 length is 15 residues. The germline gives CDR1 LGHNA, CDR2 YSLEER. CDR3 residues: CASSQDFNGYYEQYF. CDR3 coding DNA: TGCGCCAGCAGCCAAGATTTTAACGGATACTACGAGCAGTACTTC.

The V and J genes are TRBV6-5 and TRBJ1-5, with D tentatively TRBD1 (5 bases). Trimming pared 4 bases from V and 6 bases from J, leaving 13 bases between. CDR3 size: 14 residues. Germline values: CDR1 MNHEY, CDR2 SVGAGI. CDR3 in amino acids: CASSSTGPGQPQHF. CDR3 nucleotide sequence: TGTGCCAGCAGTTCTACAGGACCGGGTCAGCCCCAGCATTTT.

This rearrangement joins TRBV14 to TRBJ1-6; no clear D gene. The CDR3 spans 15 residues. V lost 4 bases, J lost 4 bases, and 11 bases lay in between. CDR1 SGHDN and CDR2 FVKESK come from the germline V gene. In DNA, the CDR3 is TGTGCCAGCAGCCCTCGGGGTCTTTATAATTCACCCCTCCACTTT. Its protein product is CASSPRGLYNSPLHF.

This sequence joins TRBV7-6 and TRBJ2-5; tentatively, D is TRBD1 (6 bases). Trimming stripped 5 bases from V and 2 bases from J, with 9 bases between. Looked up from germline, CDR1 is SGHVS and CDR2 is FNYEAQ. The CDR3 consists of 13 residues. The CDR3 region has the DNA TGTGCCAGCAGCCGTGGACAGCAAGAGACCCAGTACTTC. Its protein product is CASSRGQQETQYF.

The chain has TRBV15 and TRBJ1-5; a possible D gene is TRBD1 (5 bases). Trimming took off 3 bases at V and 4 bases at J, with 16 bases between the two ends. This CDR3 spans 16 amino acids. Germline V gene sequence: CDR1 LNHNV, CDR2 YYDKDF (reference sequence). The CDR3 nucleotides read TGTGCCACCAGCAGTACTCGGGACGGACGGAATCAGCCCCAGCATTTT. It is translated as CATSSTRDGRNQPQHF.

The rearrangement links TRBV11-2 to TRBJ2-1, with unresolved D. This CDR3 contains 14 residues. The germline V and J ends were trimmed by 2 bases and 5 bases, with 10 bases remaining between them. The germline V gene encodes CDR1 SGHAT and CDR2 FQNNGV. This CDR3 reads CASSLSLVDNEQFF. The DNA of the CDR3 is TGTGCCAGCAGCTTATCGTTGGTGGACAATGAGCAGTTCTTC.

The chain carries TRBV6-5 and TRBJ2-7; 7 positions match TRBD2. Germline V gene sequence: CDR1 MNHEY, CDR2 SVGAGI. This CDR3 region has 12 residues. V trimming: 4 bases; J trimming: 5 bases; junction bases outside the gene matches: 2. In DNA form, the CDR3 reads TGTGCCAGCAGTTCTGCGGGAGACGAGCAGTACTTC. Translated: CASSSAGDEQYF.

V gene TRBV6-6 combines with J gene TRBJ2-6; D unresolved. From germline, CDR1 is MNHNY and CDR2 SVGAGI (reference sequence). Deletions cut 7 bases from V and 1 base from J, with 11 bases between. This CDR3 spans 15 amino acids. CDR3 protein: CASTISESGANVLTF. The CDR3 DNA is TGTGCCAGCACCATCAGTGAATCTGGGGCCAACGTCCTGACTTTC.

The chain employs TRBV5-1 and TRBJ2-7, with 8 bases lining up with TRBD2. The CDR3 loop spans 17 amino acids. Trimming cost V 3 bases and J 3 bases; bases outside gene matches: 14. The germline V gene encodes CDR1 SGHRS and CDR2 YFSETQ. The chain's CDR3 is CASSSRGGGSRGYEQYF. The DNA for the CDR3 is TGCGCCAGCAGCTCCCGGGGGGGAGGGAGTAGGGGCTACGAGCAGTACTTC.

The chain is built from TRBV7-9 and TRBJ2-1; 9 bases match TRBD1. Germline lookup yields CDR1 SEHNR and CDR2 FQNEAQ (reference sequence). The CDR3 totals 15 residues. V shed 5 bases, J shed 4 bases, and the junction held 6 bases outside the gene matches. In DNA, the CDR3 is TGTGCCAGCAGCCCCTCCGGGACAGGGTACAATGAGCAGTTCTTC. The encoded protein is CASSPSGTGYNEQFF.

This clone came up once. The CDR3 reads CASSQKIWDHGETQYF. CDR3 DNA: TGCGCCAGCAGCCAGAAAATATGGGACCATGGAGAGACCCAGTACTTC. V is TRBV4-1 and J is TRBJ2-5; D could derive from TRBD1 or TRBD2 (5 bases each). The CDR3 runs 16 residues. V gave up 3 bases and J gave up 4 bases, with 18 bases separating them. The V gene's germline CDR1 is MGHRA and CDR2 YSYEKL.

This clone was recorded only once. The gene calls are TRBV27 and TRBJ2-1, with 9 bases identical to TRBD1. CDR1 MNHEY and CDR2 SMNVEV come from the germline V gene (reference sequence). The trim removed 5 bases at V and 2 bases at J, leaving 7 bases unmatched. There are 16 residues in the CDR3. DNA for the CDR3: TGTGCCAGCAGTAGCGATCGGACAGGGGCCTACAATGAGCAGTTCTTC. Translation: CASSSDRTGAYNEQFF.

The CDR3 loop reads CASSHHGGGLNTGELFF. Here the CDR3 DNA reads TGCGCCAGCAGCCATCATGGGGGGGGACTAAACACCGGGGAGCTGTTTTTT. This sequence joins TRBV4-3 and TRBJ2-2; TRBD2 matches at 7 bases. Germline V gene lookup returns CDR1 LGHNA and CDR2 YSLEER. The V gene end was trimmed by 3 bases and the J gene end by 2 bases; junction bases not matched to a gene: 9. The CDR3 spans 17 residues.